A selection of T cell receptor beta chains follows, all from one sample in a study of CD8+CD57+ T cells in acquired aplastic anemia. TCRdb recomputed calls from the reads with MiXCR, one row per CDR3 protein. The table includes around 500,000 distinct CDR3 sequences, under 40% detected once. The sequenced material came from sorted CD4+, CD8+, or CD8+CD57+ T cells (not recorded which) from PBMCs. The receptors come from a human donor with aplastic anemia. Both conserved end residues are part of each CDR3. A D gene is named only where the DNA matches it firmly. Not every row has a clone size; where given, it reads once, few, many or a size class.

V gene	clone size	D gene	J gene	CDR3 DNA	CDR3 protein
TRBV20-1	few	TRBD2	TRBJ2-7	TGCAGTGCTATTCGAGCGGGGGGGTCATACGAGCAGTACTTC	CSAIRAGGSYEQYF
TRBV5-1	many	NA	TRBJ1-6	TGCGCCAGCAGCTTGGGAAAGGATAATTCACCTCTCCACTTT	CASSLGKDNSPLHF
TRBV9	few	NA	TRBJ1-1	TGTGCCAGCAGCGTAGATCTAGGGGCGGGCACTGAAGCTTTCTTT	CASSVDLGAGTEAFF
TRBV19	NA	NA	TRBJ1-1	TGTGCCAGTACCCCCGACACGAACACTGAAGCTTTCTTT	CASTPDTNTEAFF
TRBV20-1	many	TRBD1	TRBJ1-6	TGCAGTGCTAGATACGACAGGGTCAATTCACCCCTCCACTTT	CSARYDRVNSPLHF
TRBV3-1	few	TRBD1	TRBJ2-5	TGTGCCAGCAGCCTACTCTACAGGGGTGGGGAGACCCAGTACTTC	CASSLLYRGGETQYF
TRBV24-1	NA	NA	TRBJ1-2	TGTGCCACCAGTGATCCAAGGGGAGGATATGGCTACACCTTC	CATSDPRGGYGYTF
TRBV2	many	NA	TRBJ1-5	TGTGCCAGCAGTGAAGGGGGAGGTTTCAATCAGCCCCAGCATTTT	CASSEGGGFNQPQHF
TRBV19	many	TRBD1	TRBJ1-2	TGTGCCAGTAGCTCGGGACAGGGGGGCTATGGCTACACCTTC	CASSSGQGGYGYTF
TRBV29-1	many	TRBD2	TRBJ2-5	TGCAGCGGAGGACTAGCGGAAGAGACCCAGTACTTC	CSGGLAEETQYF